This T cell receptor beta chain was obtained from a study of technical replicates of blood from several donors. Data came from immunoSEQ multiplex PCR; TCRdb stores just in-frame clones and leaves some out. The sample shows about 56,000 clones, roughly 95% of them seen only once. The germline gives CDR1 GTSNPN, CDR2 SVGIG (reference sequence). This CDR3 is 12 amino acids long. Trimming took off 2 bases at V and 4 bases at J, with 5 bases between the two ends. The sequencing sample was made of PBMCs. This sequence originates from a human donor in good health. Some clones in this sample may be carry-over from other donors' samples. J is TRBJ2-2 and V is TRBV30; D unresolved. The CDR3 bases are TGTGCCTGGAGTTTTAGCACCGGGGAGCTGTTTTTT. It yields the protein CAWSFSTGELFF.